This TCR beta chain was retrieved from a study of vaccination and CD4 T cells after COVID-19. Whole-study context: Roughly 10 convalescent patients had mild and one had severe PCR-confirmed SARS-CoV-2 disease. Convalescent cases consisted of six males and four females, of whom two were Hispanic.

Worth noting for this clonotype: Its antigen remains unknown.

Oncomine TCR Beta short-read sequencing was applied to DNA from cultured CD4+ T cells. TCRdb re-analysed the PCR reads in MiXCR, keeping a single row per CDR3 protein. The sample has just under 9,000 distinct CDR3 sequences, around three fifths seen once; the top ten hold 6% to 8%. Treatment given: roughly 11-day PBMC culture with coronavirus spike peptide pools or control peptides (ViraFEST assay). The sequenced sample was CD4+ T cells from blood, cultured in vitro. The clonotype originates from a human donor who had recovered from COVID-19.

The CDR3 sequence is CASMMGNNQPQHF. CDR3 nucleotides: TGTGCCAGCATGATGGGCAACAATCAGCCCCAGCATTTT. The chain carries TRBV6-1 and TRBJ1-5; no firm D call. This CDR3 comprises 13 residues. CDR1 and CDR2 (germline): MNHNS, SASEGT. The V and J ends lost 7 bases and 3 bases respectively, with 10 bases between them.